The clone carrying this T cell receptor beta chain was observed a few times. Its antigen is not known. A sample-barcoded 5' primer and a J-beta primer mix were used in a second PCR of roughly 7 to 12 cycles. No fewer than 3 million CDR3-containing paired-end reads came from each sample. TCRdb ran MiXCR on the 5' RACE reads and lists one entry per CDR3 protein. This table holds some 550,000 distinct CDR3 sequences, around 50% found once. The data belong to a study of blood T cells in healthy people across ages. Findings of the study overall: Significant beta diversity loss was already apparent by age approximately 42, declining roughly linearly. Correlation between TCR beta diversity and naive T cell percentage was strong.

A minimum of 6 micrograms of total RNA was extracted per sample. Germline V gene sequence: CDR1 SGHRS, CDR2 YFSETQ. V lost 0 bases to trimming and J lost 4 bases; unmatched junction nucleotides: 3. The CDR3 extends over 14 amino acids. What was sequenced was blood. The sequence was obtained from a man of 80 years or more in good health. The chain is built from TRBV5-1 and TRBJ2-7; 8 nucleotides line up with TRBD1. CDR3 residues: CASSLAGTGYEQYF. The CDR3 nucleotides read TGCGCCAGCAGCTTGGCCGGGACAGGATACGAGCAGTACTTC.